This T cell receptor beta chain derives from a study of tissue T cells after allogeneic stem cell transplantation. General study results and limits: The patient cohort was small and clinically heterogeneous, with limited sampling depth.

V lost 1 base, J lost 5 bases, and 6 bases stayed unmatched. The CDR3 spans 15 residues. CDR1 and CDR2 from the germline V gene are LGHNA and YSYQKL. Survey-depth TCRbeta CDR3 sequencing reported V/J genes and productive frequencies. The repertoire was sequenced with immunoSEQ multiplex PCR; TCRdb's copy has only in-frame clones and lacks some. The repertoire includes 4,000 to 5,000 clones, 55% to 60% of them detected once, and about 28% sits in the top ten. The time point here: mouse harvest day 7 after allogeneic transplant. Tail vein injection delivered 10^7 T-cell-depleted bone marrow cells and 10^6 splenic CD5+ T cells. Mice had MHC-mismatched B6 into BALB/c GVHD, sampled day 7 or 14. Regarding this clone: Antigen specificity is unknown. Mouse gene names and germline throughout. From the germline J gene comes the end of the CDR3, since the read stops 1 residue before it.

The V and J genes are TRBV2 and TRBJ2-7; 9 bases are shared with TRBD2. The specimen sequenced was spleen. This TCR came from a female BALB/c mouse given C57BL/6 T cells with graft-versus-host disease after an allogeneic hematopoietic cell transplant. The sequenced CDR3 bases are TGTGCCAGCAGCCAAGGATGGGGGGGCGCCCATGAACAGTAC. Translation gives CASSQGWGGAHEQY. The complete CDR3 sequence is CASSQGWGGAHEQYF.